Detailed here is one TCR beta chain. What it recognizes is unknown. This sample was included in a study of T cell responses to AZD1222 COVID-19 vaccine. Generated by immunoSEQ multiplex PCR, the TCRdb table keeps only in-frame clones and is missing some. The table has some 140,000 clones, about nine tenths seen once; the top ten hold more than 5.5%. Findings and limits, study-wide: In all cases, repertoires were sampled only after the peak T cell response. Possibly, clonal diversity was underestimated; donors were largely white British and included more females. Nearly half of spike-specific TCRs reportedly target unmutated variant regions. Seropositivity was recorded at baseline in only a handful of AZD1222 recipients.

This CDR3 has 15 residues. The ends lost 4 bases at V and 3 bases at J; junction bases unmatched: 4. CDR1 and CDR2 (germline): LNHDA, SQIVND (reference sequence). The input for sequencing was peripheral blood, taken on day 0 of MenACWY control vaccination. The chain employs TRBV19 and TRBJ2-7; 12 nucleotides align to TRBD2. The origin of this receptor is an adult in good health. DNA for the CDR3: TGTGCCAGTAGTACACGGACTAGCGGGAACTACGAGCAGTACTTC. Its protein product is CASSTRTSGNYEQYF.